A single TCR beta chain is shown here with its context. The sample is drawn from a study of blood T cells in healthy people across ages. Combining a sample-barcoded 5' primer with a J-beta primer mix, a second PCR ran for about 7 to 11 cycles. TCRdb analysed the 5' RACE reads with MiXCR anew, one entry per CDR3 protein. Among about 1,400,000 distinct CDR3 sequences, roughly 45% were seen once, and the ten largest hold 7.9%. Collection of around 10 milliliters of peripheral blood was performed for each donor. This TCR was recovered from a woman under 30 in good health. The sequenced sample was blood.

This CDR3 reads CASTTGGAEAFF. DNA for the CDR3: TGTGCCAGTACCACAGGGGGTGCTGAAGCTTTCTTT. The chain carries TRBV19 and TRBJ1-1, with 8 bases lining up with TRBD1. After removal of 7 bases from V and 6 bases from J, the junction contained 4 bases not matched to a gene. CDR3 length equals 12 residues. CDR1 and CDR2 (germline): LNHDA, SQIVND (reference sequence). The full variable domain, rest sourced from reference TRBV19 and TRBJ1-1, is DGGITQSPKYLFRKEGQNVTLSCEQNLNHDAMYWYRQDPGQGLRLIYYSQIVNDFQKGDIAEGYSVSREKKESFPLTVTSAQKNPTAFYLCASTTGGAEAFFGQGTRLTVV.